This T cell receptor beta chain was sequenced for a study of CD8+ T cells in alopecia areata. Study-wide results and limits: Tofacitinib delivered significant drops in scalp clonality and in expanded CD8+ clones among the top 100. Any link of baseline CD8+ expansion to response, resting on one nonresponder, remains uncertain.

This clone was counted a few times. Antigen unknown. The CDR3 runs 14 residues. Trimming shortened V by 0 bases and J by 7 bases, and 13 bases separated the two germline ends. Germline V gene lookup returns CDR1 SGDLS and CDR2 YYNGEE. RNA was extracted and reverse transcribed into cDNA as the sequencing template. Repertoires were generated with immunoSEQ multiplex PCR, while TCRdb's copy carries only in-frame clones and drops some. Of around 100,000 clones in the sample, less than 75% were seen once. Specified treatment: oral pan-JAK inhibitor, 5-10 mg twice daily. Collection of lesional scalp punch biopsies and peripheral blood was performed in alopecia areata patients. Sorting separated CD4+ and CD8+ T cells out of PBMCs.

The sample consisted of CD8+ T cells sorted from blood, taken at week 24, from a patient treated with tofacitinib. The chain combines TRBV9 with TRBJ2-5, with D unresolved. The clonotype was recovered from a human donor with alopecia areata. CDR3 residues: CASSVGGSTWTQYF. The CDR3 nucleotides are TGTGCCAGCAGCGTAGGTGGCTCCACGTGGACCCAGTACTTC.